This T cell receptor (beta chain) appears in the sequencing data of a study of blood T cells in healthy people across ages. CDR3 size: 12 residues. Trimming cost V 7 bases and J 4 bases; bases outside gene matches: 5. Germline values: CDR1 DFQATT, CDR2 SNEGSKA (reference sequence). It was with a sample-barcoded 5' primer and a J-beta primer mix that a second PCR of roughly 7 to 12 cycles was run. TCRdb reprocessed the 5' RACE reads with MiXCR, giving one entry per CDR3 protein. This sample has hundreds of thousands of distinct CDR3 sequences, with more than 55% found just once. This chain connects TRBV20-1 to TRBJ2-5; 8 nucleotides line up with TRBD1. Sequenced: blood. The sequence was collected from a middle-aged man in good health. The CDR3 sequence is CSGRGQGETQYF. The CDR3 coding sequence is TGCAGTGGCAGGGGGCAGGGAGAGACCCAGTACTTC.